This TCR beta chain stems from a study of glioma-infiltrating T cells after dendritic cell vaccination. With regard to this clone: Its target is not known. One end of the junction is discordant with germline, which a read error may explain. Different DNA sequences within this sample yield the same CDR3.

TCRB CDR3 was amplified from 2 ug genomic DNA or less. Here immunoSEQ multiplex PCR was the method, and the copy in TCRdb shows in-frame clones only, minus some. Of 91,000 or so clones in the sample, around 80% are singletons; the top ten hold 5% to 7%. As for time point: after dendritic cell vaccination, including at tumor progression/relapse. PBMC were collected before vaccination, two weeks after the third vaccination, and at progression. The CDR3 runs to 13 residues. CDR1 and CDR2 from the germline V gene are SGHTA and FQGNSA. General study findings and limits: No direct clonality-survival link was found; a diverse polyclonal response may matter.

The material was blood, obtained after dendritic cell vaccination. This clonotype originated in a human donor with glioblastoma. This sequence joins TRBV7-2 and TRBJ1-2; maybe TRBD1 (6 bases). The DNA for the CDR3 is TGTGCCAGCAGTTTAGCACAGGGCTATGGCTACACCTTC. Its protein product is CASSLAQGYGYTF.